A single sample is the source of the 3 T cell receptor beta chains below, sequenced in a study of tissue T cells after allogeneic stem cell transplantation (dated by TCRdb to 2021 to 2024). The time point label here, explained by the study, means: recipient (host-origin) PBMCs collected before allo-HCT. Library creation used the immunoSEQ multiplex PCR assay. Held by TCRdb, this immuneACCESS table contains in-frame sequences only and omits some clones. Under half of the omission traces to an unresolved V gene where checked; the cause of the rest is unknown. This sample is represented by 26,000 or so clones; about 90% of them were singletons. Clones ranked in the top ten supply 1.5% to 2.5% of the sample. The material was blood, obtained before transplantation. These receptors all come from a male donor older than 55 who later had graft-versus-host disease after an allogeneic stem cell transplant.

The chain recombines TRBV15 with TRBJ1-1; D gene uncertain. The length of the CDR3 is 14 residues. The V gene's germline CDR1 is LNHNV and CDR2 YYDKDF (reference sequence). V gave up 3 bases and J gave up 6 bases, with 14 bases separating them. The chain's CDR3 is CATSRASRSSEAFF. For the CDR3, the DNA is TGTGCCACCAGCAGGGCGAGCAGAAGTTCTGAAGCTTTCTTT.

This rearrangement joins TRBV19 to TRBJ1-1, with a possible D match to TRBD1 (6 bases). Deletions cut 6 bases from V and 0 bases from J, with 11 bases between. The CDR3 is 14 amino acids. Germline V gene data show CDR1 as LNHDA and CDR2 as SQIVND (reference sequence). This CDR3 reads CASRNREVNTEAFF. CDR3 nucleotide sequence: TGTGCCAGTAGGAACAGGGAGGTGAACACTGAAGCTTTCTTT.

The V gene is TRBV4-1, the J gene TRBJ2-7; possible D gene TRBD1, 6 bases. Germline CDR1 is MGHRA and CDR2 is YSYEKL. The V end was cut by 1 base, the J end by 2 bases, with 12 bases between. The CDR3 is 15 residues long. CDR3 residues: CASSQVIQGAYEQYF. CDR3 nucleotide sequence: TGCGCCAGCAGCCAAGTTATACAGGGAGCCTACGAGCAGTACTTC.